A single T cell receptor beta chain is shown here with its context. This sample stems from a study of blood T cell repertoires in COVID-19. This study enrolled people aged 18 to 89 from about two dozen US geographic areas. Self-reported history from a screening survey and questionnaire set each donor's cohort. Using immunoSEQ multiplex PCR, the repertoire was profiled, and TCRdb retains in-frame clones only, with some absent. The sample has approximately 160,000 clones, about four fifths seen once. Looked up from germline, CDR1 is LGHDT and CDR2 is YNNKEL (reference sequence). CDR3 length: 15 amino acids. V shed 0 bases, J shed 7 bases, and the junction held 4 bases outside the gene matches.

The chain couples TRBV3-1 (or the pseudogene TRBV3-2) to TRBJ2-1; 9 bases match TRBD2. The material sequenced was PBMCs or T cells enriched from blood (not recorded which). This sequence was found in a woman between 50 and 59 years old in a cohort exposed to, infected with or recovered from COVID-19 (not recorded which). CDR3 nucleotide sequence: TGTGCCAGCAGCCAAGATGCTAGCGGGGCTAATGAGCAGTTCTTC. Translated: CASSQDASGANEQFF.